These 32 T cell receptor beta chains were all obtained from the same sample, sequenced in a study of OX40 agonist ivuxolimab in advanced cancers. Repertoires were generated with immunoSEQ multiplex PCR, while TCRdb's copy carries only in-frame clones and drops some. The data hold just under 65,000 clones, with about 81% observed a single time. Sequences were derived from CD4+ or CD8+ T cells sorted from blood, sampled in a trial of the OX40 agonist ivuxolimab. The receptors stem from an adult with an advanced solid tumor such as melanoma, head and neck, liver or kidney cancer.

The V gene is TRBV7-9, the J gene TRBJ2-3; 7 nucleotides match TRBD1. CDR1 is SEHNR, CDR2 FQNEAQ, per germline (reference sequence). With 5 bases clipped from V and 0 bases from J, the junction kept 8 bases outside the gene matches. CDR3 size: 16 residues. Here the CDR3 DNA reads TGTGCCAGCAGCCCTGGAGACAGGGAGAGCACAGATACGCAGTATTTT. Amino acids: CASSPGDRESTDTQYF.

V usage is TRBV5-1 and J usage is TRBJ1-2; 11 bases are shared with TRBD1. Germline CDR1 is SGHRS and CDR2 is YFSETQ. The length of the CDR3 is 15 residues. The V gene end was trimmed by 4 bases and the J gene end by 5 bases; junction bases not matched to a gene: 7. The CDR3 spells CASSNGTGGSYGYTF. The CDR3 DNA is TGCGCCAGCAGCAATGGGACAGGGGGGTCATATGGCTACACCTTC.

This chain uses TRBV5-1 with TRBJ1-2; no clear D. Germline CDR1 reads SGHRS; CDR2 reads YFSETQ. V shed 0 bases and J shed 2 bases, with 8 bases lying between them. The CDR3 is 14 amino acids. CDR3 amino acids: CASSLVSENYGYTF. CDR3 DNA: TGCGCCAGCAGCTTGGTTTCAGAAAACTATGGCTACACCTTC.

V gene TRBV6-1 combines with J gene TRBJ1-6; 8 nucleotides align to TRBD1. V was clipped by 1 base and J by 9 bases; unmatched bases: 5. This CDR3 has 15 residues. Germline CDR1 is MNHNS and CDR2 is SASEGT. CDR3 DNA sequence: TGTGCCAGCAGTGAAGGCTGGGGACAGGCTTCACCCCTCCACTTT. It is translated as CASSEGWGQASPLHF.

The chain joins TRBV4-1 to TRBJ1-5, with unresolved D. The CDR3 loop spans 15 amino acids. With 4 bases removed from V and 0 bases from J, the gap between germline ends came to 10 bases. CDR1 is MGHRA, CDR2 YSYEKL, per germline. CDR3 nucleotides: TGCGCCAGCAGCCCGGACGGCTATAGCAATCAGCCCCAGCATTTT. Its protein product is CASSPDGYSNQPQHF.

The table lists this clone with a few counts. The J gene is TRBJ1-5, the V gene TRBV5-1; D ambiguous. Germline-derived CDR1 and CDR2 are SGHRS and YFSETQ. Between the trimmed V and J ends, which lost 2 bases and 1 base, there was a span of 10 bases. The CDR3 runs 15 residues. The CDR3 nucleotides are TGCGCCAGCAGCTTACTGGGTAACAGCAATCAGCCCCAGCATTTT. This encodes CASSLLGNSNQPQHF.

The V call is TRBV4-1, the J call TRBJ2-3; 14 bases agree with TRBD2. There are 16 residues in the CDR3. The junction had 6 bases not matched to a gene; V was cut back by 8 bases and J by 2 bases. Germline CDR1 and CDR2: MGHRA and YSYEKL. The CDR3 loop is CASGRTSGGTTDTQYF. CDR3 coding DNA: TGCGCCAGCGGTAGGACTAGCGGGGGGACCACAGATACGCAGTATTTT.

There are a few counts of this clone. The genes are TRBV27 and TRBJ1-2, with D uncertain. V lost 0 bases and J 7 bases, leaving 9 bases between the germline ends. The CDR3 spans 13 residues. Germline-derived CDR1 and CDR2 are MNHEY and SMNVEV (reference sequence). CDR3 in amino acids: CASSLSGIGGYTF. The DNA for the CDR3 is TGTGCCAGCAGTTTATCAGGGATTGGTGGCTACACCTTC.

This clone was seen a single time. An end of the junction does not agree with germline; a read error may underlie this. The chain is built from TRBV5-1 and TRBJ1-1, with D tentatively TRBD1 (6 bases). This CDR3 is built from 16 residues. Germline V gene data show CDR1 as SGHRS and CDR2 as YFSETQ. The CDR3 DNA is TGCGCCAGCAGCCCCACTTACAGGGCTAGAAACACTGAGGCTTTCTTT. This codes for CASSPTYRARNTEAFF.

This clone was detected only once. In DNA, the CDR3 is TGTGCCAGCAGCCAAGCGGACAGGGAGGTATACAATGAGCAGTTCTTC. It codes for CASSQADREVYNEQFF. The gene calls are TRBV4-2 and TRBJ2-1, with 8 positions matching TRBD1. CDR3 length equals 16 residues. V was clipped by 1 base and J by 4 bases; unmatched bases: 6. Germline V gives CDR1 LGHNA, CDR2 YNFKEQ.

The chain uses TRBV4-3 and TRBJ1-6; TRBD1 is a possible D gene (5 bases). V was shortened by 4 bases and J by 9 bases, with 22 bases between the two germline ends. Germline-derived CDR1 and CDR2 are LGHNA and YSLEER. CDR3 length: 17 amino acids. Here the CDR3 reads CASSRSLYPKGISPLHF. CDR3 sequence (DNA): TGCGCCAGCAGCCGATCCTTGTACCCGAAGGGGATTTCACCCCTCCACTTT.

This clone was seen a few times. The rearrangement links TRBV10-3 to TRBJ2-5, with unresolved D. Deletions cut 2 bases from V and 2 bases from J, with 3 bases between. The CDR3 has 12 amino acids. Germline lookup yields CDR1 ENHRY and CDR2 SYGVKD. CDR3 region: CAISEEQETQYF. Here the CDR3 DNA reads TGTGCCATCAGTGAGGAGCAAGAGACCCAGTACTTC.

This clone was counted between two and nine times. This chain joins TRBV5-1 and TRBJ1-2; D is possibly TRBD1 (6 bases). Trimming left V 0 bases short and J 1 base short, with 16 bases between. The CDR3 length is 17 residues. The germline CDR1 and CDR2 sequences are SGHRS and YFSETQ. The CDR3 reads CASSLGIRTAFNYGYTF. In DNA form, the CDR3 reads TGCGCCAGCAGCTTGGGAATTCGGACAGCCTTTAACTATGGCTACACCTTC. Together with reference TRBV5-1 and TRBJ1-2, the CDR3 gives the full variable domain: KAGVTQTPRYLIKTRGQQVTLSCSPISGHRSVSWYQQTPGQGLQFLFEYFSETQRNKGNFPGRFSGRQFSNSRSEMNVSTLELGDSALYLCASSLGIRTAFNYGYTFGSGTRLTVV.

This chain uses TRBV19 with TRBJ2-3; D is uncertain. Trimming stripped 3 bases from V and 3 bases from J, with 10 bases between. Germline V gene lookup returns CDR1 LNHDA and CDR2 SQIVND (reference sequence). This CDR3 contains 14 residues. The CDR3 region has the DNA TGTGCCAGTAGTATTGCCTGGGTAACAGATACGCAGTATTTT. Encoded protein: CASSIAWVTDTQYF.

The chain is built from TRBV6-5 and TRBJ2-7, with D perhaps TRBD2 (5 bases). CDR3 length: 14 residues. Looked up from germline, CDR1 is MNHEY and CDR2 is SVGAGI. Trimming cost V 6 bases and J 4 bases, with 16 bases left between them. The CDR3 bases are TGTGCCAGCAGCCCCCCCGCCGGGGAATACGAGCAGTACTTC. Residues: CASSPPAGEYEQYF.

V and J are TRBV7-2 and TRBJ1-3; D gene uncertain. Germline loops: CDR1 SGHTA, CDR2 FQGNSA. Trimming left V 3 bases short and J 0 bases short, with 6 bases between. The CDR3 extends over 14 amino acids. The CDR3 bases are TGTGCCAGCAGCTTGGATTTCTCTGGAAACACCATATATTTT. Amino acid sequence: CASSLDFSGNTIYF.

The rearrangement links TRBV6-5 to TRBJ1-2; D is ambiguous. CDR1 and CDR2 (germline): MNHEY, SVGAGI. The CDR3 extends over 15 amino acids. Trimming shortened V by 2 bases and J by 0 bases, and 10 bases separated the two germline ends. The CDR3 nucleotides are TGTGCCAGCAGTTACCCTCGCGGGGCTAACTATGGCTACACCTTC. This gives the protein CASSYPRGANYGYTF.

The rearrangement uses TRBV7-2 and TRBJ2-5; 11 bases map to TRBD2. The V gene end was trimmed by 5 bases and the J gene end by 5 bases; junction bases not matched to a gene: 1. The CDR3 contains 13 residues. Germline CDR1 is SGHTA and CDR2 is FQGNSA. CDR3 DNA: TGTGCCAGCAGCGCTAGCGGGGGGGAGACCCAGTACTTC. Translated, it gives CASSASGGETQYF.

The J gene is TRBJ2-7, the V gene TRBV5-6; TRBD1 is a possible D gene (5 bases). Looked up from germline, CDR1 is SGHDT and CDR2 is YYEEEE. The CDR3 spans 16 residues. Trimming removed 1 base from V and 3 bases from J, with 17 bases in between. The chain's CDR3 is CASSLSAGIGIYEQYF. In DNA, the CDR3 is TGTGCCAGCAGCTTGTCGGCAGGGATTGGAATCTACGAGCAGTACTTC.

The rearrangement uses TRBV12-5 and TRBJ1-1, with D possibly being TRBD1 (6 bases). This CDR3 is built from 14 residues. CDR1 and CDR2 (germline): LGHNT, FRNRAP. V lost 4 bases to trimming and J lost 3 bases, with 12 bases between them. As DNA, the CDR3 is TGTGCTAGTGGTTGGGGGGGGCGAGACACTGAAGCTTTCTTT. It is translated as CASGWGGRDTEAFF.

The chain links TRBV19 to TRBJ1-3, with 7 nucleotides matching TRBD1. This CDR3 is built from 14 residues. CDR1 LNHDA and CDR2 SQIVND come from the germline V gene (reference sequence). Trimming at V came to 5 bases and at J to 3 bases, leaving 4 bases not matched to a gene. CDR3 DNA: TGTGCCAGTAGTCCCGGGACAGTTGGAAACACCATATATTTT. Residues: CASSPGTVGNTIYF.

The V gene is TRBV7-2, the J gene TRBJ2-1; D ambiguous. CDR1 SGHTA and CDR2 FQGNSA come from the germline V gene. Trimming cost V 3 bases and J 3 bases, with 18 bases left between them. CDR3 size: 17 residues. The CDR3 DNA reads TGTGCCAGCAGCTTCTCTACCTCCCGAGGCCTCTACAATGAGCAGTTCTTC. Translated, it gives CASSFSTSRGLYNEQFF.

The chain combines TRBV4-2 with TRBJ2-6, with TRBD1 matching over 8 bases. CDR1 LGHNA and CDR2 YNFKEQ come from the germline V gene. Trimming took 1 base from V and 2 from J; bases not matched to a gene: 10. The CDR3 is made up of 19 amino acids. As DNA, the CDR3 is TGTGCCAGCAGCCAAGTTATAGGACAGGGTTCCCCTGGGGCCAACGTCCTGACTTTC. Its translation: CASSQVIGQGSPGANVLTF.

The genes are TRBV5-1 and TRBJ1-1; maybe TRBD1 (5 bases). The germline gives CDR1 SGHRS, CDR2 YFSETQ. CDR3 length: 14 residues. V dropped 2 bases and J dropped 1 base, with 9 bases sitting between them. The CDR3 reads CASSLVDKNTEAFF. CDR3 bases: TGCGCCAGCAGCTTAGTGGACAAGAACACTGAAGCTTTCTTT.

V gene TRBV19 combines with J gene TRBJ1-2; 7 nucleotides align to TRBD1. The germline gives CDR1 LNHDA, CDR2 SQIVND (reference sequence). The trim removed 2 bases at V and 2 bases at J, leaving 8 bases unmatched. The CDR3 extends over 16 amino acids. The CDR3 spells CASSISPPTGNYGYTF. CDR3 coding DNA: TGTGCCAGTAGTATATCCCCGCCGACAGGGAACTATGGCTACACCTTC.

The rearrangement uses TRBV13 and TRBJ2-4; D gene unclear. Germline V gene data show CDR1 as PRHDT and CDR2 as FYEKMQ (reference sequence). V lost 1 base to trimming and J lost 1 base, with 8 bases between them. The CDR3 has 15 residues. The DNA of the CDR3 is TGTGCCAGCAGCTTAGAAGGTGGGGCCAAAAACATTCAGTACTTC. Protein: CASSLEGGAKNIQYF. Full variable domain (remainder filled in from reference TRBV13 and TRBJ2-4): AAGVIQSPRHLIKEKRETATLKCYPIPRHDTVYWYQQGPGQDPQFLISFYEKMQSDKGSIPDRFSAQQFSDYHSELNMSSLELGDSALYFCASSLEGGAKNIQYFGAGTRLSVL.

This clone was seen a handful of times. The genes are TRBV25-1 and TRBJ1-6; 9 nucleotides agree with TRBD1. Germline V gene sequence: CDR1 MGHDK, CDR2 SYGVNS. Germline trimming cut 4 bases from V and 10 bases from J; bases unmatched to any gene: 5. The CDR3 covers 14 residues. The CDR3 reads CASSGLGQGSPLHF. In DNA form, the CDR3 reads TGTGCCAGCAGTGGCTTGGGACAGGGATCACCCCTCCACTTT.

The gene calls are TRBV4-1 and TRBJ1-6, with D unclear. The germline gives CDR1 MGHRA, CDR2 YSYEKL. Trimming left V 3 bases short and J 8 bases short, with 11 bases between. The CDR3 is made up of 14 amino acids. The CDR3 nucleotides are TGCGCCAGCAGCCATTCCATGTTAGATTCACCCCTCCACTTT. It yields the protein CASSHSMLDSPLHF.

The chain recombines TRBV7-9 with TRBJ1-1; tentatively, D is TRBD1 (6 bases). CDR3 length equals 12 residues. The germline V gene has CDR1 SEHNR and CDR2 FQNEAQ (reference sequence). Deletions cut 3 bases from V and 6 bases from J, with 8 bases between. CDR3: CASSLGGSEAFF. For the CDR3, the DNA is TGTGCCAGCAGCTTGGGGGGCTCTGAAGCTTTCTTT.

In its sample, this clone was seen once. This chain connects TRBV5-1 to TRBJ2-3; 10 bases map to TRBD2. V dropped 9 bases and J dropped 5; count of bases not matched to a gene: 9. This CDR3 contains 14 residues. Per germline, CDR1 SGHRS and CDR2 YFSETQ. The DNA for the CDR3 is TGCGCCATCCTTAGCGGGGGGCATATAGATACGCAGTATTTT. Residues: CAILSGGHIDTQYF.

The chain employs TRBV7-6 and TRBJ1-4; D not resolved. The germline CDR1 and CDR2 sequences are SGHVS and FNYEAQ. With 1 base removed from V and 8 bases from J, the gap between germline ends came to 5 bases. The CDR3 extends over 12 amino acids. CDR3 residues: CASSLESEKLFF. The CDR3 region has the DNA TGTGCCAGCAGCTTAGAGTCGGAAAAACTGTTTTTT.

The chain has TRBV19 and TRBJ1-2, with a possible D match to TRBD1 (6 bases). Trimming pared 3 bases from V and 7 bases from J, leaving 24 bases between. The CDR3 sequence is 17 residues long. Germline V gene data show CDR1 as LNHDA and CDR2 as SQIVND (reference sequence). DNA for the CDR3: TGTGCCAGTAGTATGGGACATCCCCCCCCAGGGAGAGTTGGCTACACCTTC. Amino acid sequence: CASSMGHPPPGRVGYTF.